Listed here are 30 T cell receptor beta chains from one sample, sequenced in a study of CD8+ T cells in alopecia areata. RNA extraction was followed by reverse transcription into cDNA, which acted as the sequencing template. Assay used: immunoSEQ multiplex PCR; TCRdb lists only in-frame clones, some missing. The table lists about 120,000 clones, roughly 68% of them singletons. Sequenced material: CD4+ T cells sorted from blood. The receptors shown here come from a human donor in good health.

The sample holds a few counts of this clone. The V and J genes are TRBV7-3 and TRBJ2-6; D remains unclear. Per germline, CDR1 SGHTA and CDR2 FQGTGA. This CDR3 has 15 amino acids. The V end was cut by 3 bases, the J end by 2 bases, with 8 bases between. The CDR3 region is CASSLEGAGANVLTF. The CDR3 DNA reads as TGTGCCAGCAGCTTGGAAGGAGCTGGGGCCAACGTCCTGACTTTC.

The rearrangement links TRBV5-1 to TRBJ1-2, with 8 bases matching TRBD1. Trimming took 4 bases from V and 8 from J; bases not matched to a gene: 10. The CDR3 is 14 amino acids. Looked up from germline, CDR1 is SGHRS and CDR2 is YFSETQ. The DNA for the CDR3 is TGCGCCAGCAGCCCAGGGGGCGGATCGGCGGGCTACACCTTC. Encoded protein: CASSPGGGSAGYTF.

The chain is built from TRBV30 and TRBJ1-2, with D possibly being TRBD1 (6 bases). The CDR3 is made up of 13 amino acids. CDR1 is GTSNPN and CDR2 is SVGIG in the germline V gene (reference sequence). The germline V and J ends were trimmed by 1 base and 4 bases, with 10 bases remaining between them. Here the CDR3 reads CAWSADSFYGYTF. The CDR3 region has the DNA TGTGCCTGGAGTGCGGACAGCTTCTATGGCTACACCTTC.

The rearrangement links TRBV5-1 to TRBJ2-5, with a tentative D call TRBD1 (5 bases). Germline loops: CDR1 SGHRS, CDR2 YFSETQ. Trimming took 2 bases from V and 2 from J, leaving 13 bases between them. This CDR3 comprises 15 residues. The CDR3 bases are TGCGCCAGCAGCTTTGGGGCTCAAGGTCAAGAGACCCAGTACTTC. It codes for CASSFGAQGQETQYF.

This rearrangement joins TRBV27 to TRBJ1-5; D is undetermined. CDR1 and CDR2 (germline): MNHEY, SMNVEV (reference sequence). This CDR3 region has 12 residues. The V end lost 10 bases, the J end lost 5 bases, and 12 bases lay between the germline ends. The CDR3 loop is CAIQSIYQPQHF. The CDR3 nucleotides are TGTGCCATCCAGTCGATCTATCAGCCCCAGCATTTT.

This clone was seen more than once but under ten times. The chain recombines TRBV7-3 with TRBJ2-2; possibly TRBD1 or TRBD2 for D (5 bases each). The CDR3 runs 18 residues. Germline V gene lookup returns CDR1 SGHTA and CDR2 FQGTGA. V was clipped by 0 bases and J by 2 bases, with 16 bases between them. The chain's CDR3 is CASSLTWTGRGNTGELFF. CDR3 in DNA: TGTGCCAGCAGCTTAACGTGGACGGGGCGAGGTAACACCGGGGAGCTGTTTTTT.

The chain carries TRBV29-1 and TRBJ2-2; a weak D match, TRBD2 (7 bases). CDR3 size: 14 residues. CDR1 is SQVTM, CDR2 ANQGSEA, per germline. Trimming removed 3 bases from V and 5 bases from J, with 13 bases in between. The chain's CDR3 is CSVERRGRTGELFF. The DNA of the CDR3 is TGCAGCGTTGAGCGGCGGGGGCGGACCGGGGAGCTGTTTTTT.

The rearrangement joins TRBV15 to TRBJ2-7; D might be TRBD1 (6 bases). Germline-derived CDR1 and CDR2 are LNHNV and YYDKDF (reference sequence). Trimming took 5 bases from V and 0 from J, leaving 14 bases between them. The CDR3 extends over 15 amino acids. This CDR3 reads CATSPRRTVSYEQYF. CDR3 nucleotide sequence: TGTGCCACCAGCCCTCGACGGACAGTCTCCTACGAGCAGTACTTC. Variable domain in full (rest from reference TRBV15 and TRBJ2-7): DAMVIQNPRYQVTQFGKPVTLSCSQTLNHNVMYWYQQKSSQAPKLLFHYYDKDFNNEADTPDNFQSRRPNTSFCFLDIRSPGLGDTAMYLCATSPRRTVSYEQYFGPGTRLTVT.

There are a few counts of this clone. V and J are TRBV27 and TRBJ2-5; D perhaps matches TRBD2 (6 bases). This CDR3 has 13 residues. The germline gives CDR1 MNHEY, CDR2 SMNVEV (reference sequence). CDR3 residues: CACRGRAVGTQYF. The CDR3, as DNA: TGTGCTTGCCGGGGGAGAGCTGTGGGGACCCAGTACTTC.

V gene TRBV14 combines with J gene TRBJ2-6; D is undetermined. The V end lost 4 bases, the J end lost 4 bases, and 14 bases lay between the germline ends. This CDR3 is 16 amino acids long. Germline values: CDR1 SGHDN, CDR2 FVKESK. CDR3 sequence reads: CASSPWPRFGANVLTF. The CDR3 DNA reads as TGTGCCAGCAGCCCATGGCCAAGATTCGGGGCCAACGTCCTGACTTTC.

In nucleotides, the CDR3 is TGTGCCAGCAGTTTAGCGGGGGACAGGGGGAAAGGTGGCTACACCTTC. This gives the protein CASSLAGDRGKGGYTF. V gene TRBV27 combines with J gene TRBJ1-2, with 11 bases that match TRBD1. The ends lost 2 bases at V and 7 bases at J; junction bases unmatched: 9. This CDR3 comprises 16 residues. Germline CDR1 is MNHEY and CDR2 is SMNVEV (reference sequence).

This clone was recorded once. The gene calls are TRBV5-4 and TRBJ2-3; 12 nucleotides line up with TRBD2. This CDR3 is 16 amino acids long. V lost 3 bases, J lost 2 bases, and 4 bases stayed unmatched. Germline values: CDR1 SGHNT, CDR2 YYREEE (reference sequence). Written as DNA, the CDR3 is TGTGCCAGCAGCTCCGGACTAGCGGGGTTCACAGATACGCAGTATTTT. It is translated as CASSSGLAGFTDTQYF.

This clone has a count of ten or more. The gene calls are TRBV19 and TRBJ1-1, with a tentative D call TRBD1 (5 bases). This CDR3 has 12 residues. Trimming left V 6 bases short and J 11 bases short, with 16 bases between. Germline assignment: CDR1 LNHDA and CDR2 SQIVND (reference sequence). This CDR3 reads CASSPRGADAFF. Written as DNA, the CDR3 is TGTGCCAGTAGCCCGAGGGGCGCAGACGCTTTCTTT.

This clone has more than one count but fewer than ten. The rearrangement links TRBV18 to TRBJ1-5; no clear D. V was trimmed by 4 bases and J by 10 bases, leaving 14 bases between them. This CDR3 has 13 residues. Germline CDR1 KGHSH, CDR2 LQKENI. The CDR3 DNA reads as TGTGCCAGCTCACGGACCGATGAAAAACCCCAGCATTTT. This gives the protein CASSRTDEKPQHF.

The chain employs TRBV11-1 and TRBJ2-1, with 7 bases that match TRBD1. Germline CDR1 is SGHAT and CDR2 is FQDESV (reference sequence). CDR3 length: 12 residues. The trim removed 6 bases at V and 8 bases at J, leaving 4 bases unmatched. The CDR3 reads CASSSDRDEQFF. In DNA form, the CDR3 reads TGTGCCAGCAGTTCCGACAGGGATGAGCAGTTCTTC.

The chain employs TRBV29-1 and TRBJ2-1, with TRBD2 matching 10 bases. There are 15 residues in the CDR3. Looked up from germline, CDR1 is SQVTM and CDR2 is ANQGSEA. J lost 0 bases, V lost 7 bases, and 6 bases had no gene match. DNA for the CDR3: TGCAGCGCCGTAGCGGGGGGCTTCTCCTACAATGAGCAGTTCTTC. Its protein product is CSAVAGGFSYNEQFF.

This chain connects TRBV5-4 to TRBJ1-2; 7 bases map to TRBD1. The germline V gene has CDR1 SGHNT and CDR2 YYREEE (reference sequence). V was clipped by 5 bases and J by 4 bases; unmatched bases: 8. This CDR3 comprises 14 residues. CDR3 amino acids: CASRSGQAPYGYTF. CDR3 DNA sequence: TGTGCCAGCAGGTCCGGACAGGCCCCCTATGGCTACACCTTC.

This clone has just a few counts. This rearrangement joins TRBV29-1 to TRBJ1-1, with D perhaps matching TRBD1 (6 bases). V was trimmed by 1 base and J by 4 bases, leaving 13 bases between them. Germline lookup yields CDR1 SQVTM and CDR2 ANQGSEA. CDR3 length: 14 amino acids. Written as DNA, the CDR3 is TGCAGCGTTGAAGGCCCCAGGGGTAGCACTGAAGCTTTCTTT. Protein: CSVEGPRGSTEAFF.

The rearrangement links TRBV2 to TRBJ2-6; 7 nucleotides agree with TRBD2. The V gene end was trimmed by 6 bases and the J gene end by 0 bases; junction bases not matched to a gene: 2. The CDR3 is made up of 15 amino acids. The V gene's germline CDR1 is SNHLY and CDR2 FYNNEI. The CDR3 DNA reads TGTGCCAGCAGCCCGGGGGGCTCTGGGGCCAACGTCCTGACTTTC. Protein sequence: CASSPGGSGANVLTF.

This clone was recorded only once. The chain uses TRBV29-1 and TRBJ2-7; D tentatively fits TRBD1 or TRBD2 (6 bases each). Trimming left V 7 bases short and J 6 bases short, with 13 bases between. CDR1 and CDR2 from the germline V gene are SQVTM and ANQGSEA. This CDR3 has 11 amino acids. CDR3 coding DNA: TGCAGCGCCGAGGGGGGTGCCGAGCAGTACTTC. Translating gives CSAEGGAEQYF.

The CDR3 reads CASSWGGGPSNEQFF. The CDR3 nucleotides are TGTGCCAGCAGCTGGGGCGGGGGCCCAAGCAATGAGCAGTTCTTC. The rearrangement links TRBV5-4 to TRBJ2-1, with a weak D call TRBD2 (7 bases). Trimming removed 3 bases from V and 6 bases from J, with 16 bases in between. This CDR3 region has 15 residues. The germline V gene encodes CDR1 SGHNT and CDR2 YYREEE (reference sequence).

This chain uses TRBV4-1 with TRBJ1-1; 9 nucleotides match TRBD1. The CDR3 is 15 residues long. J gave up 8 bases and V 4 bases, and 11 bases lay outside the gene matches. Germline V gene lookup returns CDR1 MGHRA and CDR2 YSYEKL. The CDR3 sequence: CASSPMPGQGTEAFF. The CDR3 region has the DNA TGCGCCAGCAGCCCCATGCCGGGACAGGGAACCGAAGCTTTCTTT.

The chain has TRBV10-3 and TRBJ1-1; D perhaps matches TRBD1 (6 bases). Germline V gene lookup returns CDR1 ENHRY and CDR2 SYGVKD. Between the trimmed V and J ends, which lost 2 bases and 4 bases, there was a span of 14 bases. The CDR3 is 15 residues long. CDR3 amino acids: CAISEPRRGRTEAFF. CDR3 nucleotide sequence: TGTGCCATCAGTGAGCCGCGGCGGGGGCGCACTGAAGCTTTCTTT.

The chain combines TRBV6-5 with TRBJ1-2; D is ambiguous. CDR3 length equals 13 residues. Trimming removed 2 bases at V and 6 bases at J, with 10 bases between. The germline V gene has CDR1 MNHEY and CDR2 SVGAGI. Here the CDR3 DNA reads TGTGCCAGCAGTTACGGTCTCGGAGATGGCTACACCTTC. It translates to CASSYGLGDGYTF.

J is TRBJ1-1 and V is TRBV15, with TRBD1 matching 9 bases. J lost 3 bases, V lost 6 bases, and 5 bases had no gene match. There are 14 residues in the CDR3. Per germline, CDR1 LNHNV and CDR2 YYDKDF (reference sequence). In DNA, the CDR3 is TGTGCCACCAGTCGGGGACAGGGATACACTGAAGCTTTCTTT. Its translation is CATSRGQGYTEAFF. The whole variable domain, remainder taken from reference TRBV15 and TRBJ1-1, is DAMVIQNPRYQVTQFGKPVTLSCSQTLNHNVMYWYQQKSSQAPKLLFHYYDKDFNNEADTPDNFQSRRPNTSFCFLDIRSPGLGDTAMYLCATSRGQGYTEAFFGQGTRLTVV.

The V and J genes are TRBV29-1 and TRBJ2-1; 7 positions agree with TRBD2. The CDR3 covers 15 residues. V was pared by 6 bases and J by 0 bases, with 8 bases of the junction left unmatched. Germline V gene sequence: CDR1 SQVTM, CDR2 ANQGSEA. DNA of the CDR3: TGCAGCGTGGGGGGGACTGGGTCCTCCTACAATGAGCAGTTCTTC. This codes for CSVGGTGSSYNEQFF.

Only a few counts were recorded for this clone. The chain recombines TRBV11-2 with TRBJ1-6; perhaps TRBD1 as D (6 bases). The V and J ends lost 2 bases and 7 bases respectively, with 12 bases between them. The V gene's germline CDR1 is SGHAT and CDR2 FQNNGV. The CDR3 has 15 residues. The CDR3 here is CASSLRGQGNSPLHF. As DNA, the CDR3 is TGTGCCAGCAGCTTACGGGGGCAGGGAAATTCACCCCTCCACTTT. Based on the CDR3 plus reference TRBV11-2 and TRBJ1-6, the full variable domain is EAGVAQSPRYKIIEKRQSVAFWCNPISGHATLYWYQQILGQGPKLLIQFQNNGVVDDSQLPKDRFSAERLKGVDSTLKIQPAKLEDSAVYLCASSLRGQGNSPLHFGNGTRLTVT.

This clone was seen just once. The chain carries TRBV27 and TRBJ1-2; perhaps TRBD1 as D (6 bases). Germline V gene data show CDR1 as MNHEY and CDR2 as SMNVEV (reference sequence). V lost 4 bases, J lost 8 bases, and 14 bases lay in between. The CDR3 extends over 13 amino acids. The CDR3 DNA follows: TGTGCCAGCAGTTCGGTGGGGGGGCTGGGCTACACCTTC. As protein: CASSSVGGLGYTF.

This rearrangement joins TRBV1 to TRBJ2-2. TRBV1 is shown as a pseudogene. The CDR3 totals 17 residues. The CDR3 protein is CTSSQERGANPTGELFF. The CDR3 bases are TGCACCAGCAGCCAAGAGAGGGGGGCGAATCCCACCGGGGAGCTGTTTTTT.

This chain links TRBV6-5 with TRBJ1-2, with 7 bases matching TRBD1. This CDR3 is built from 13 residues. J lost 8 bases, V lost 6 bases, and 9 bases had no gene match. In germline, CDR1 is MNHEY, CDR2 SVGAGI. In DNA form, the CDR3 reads TGTGCCAGCAGGGAGACAGGGAAGAAGGGCTACACCTTC. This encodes CASRETGKKGYTF.